Given below is one T cell receptor (beta chain) in context. Its target is not known. Sorted-subset replicate PCR reactions contained about 200 ng DNA, corresponding to roughly 29,000 T cell genomes. Assay: immunoSEQ multiplex PCR; the TCRdb copy retains only in-frame clones and omits some. The sample lists a few million clones, roughly 93% occurring once. The sample is drawn from a study of shared clonotypes between healthy human individuals. The study, taken as a whole, reports: Only blood was sampled, and tissue TCR repertoires likely differ from blood ones.

CD4+ cells yielded CD45RA+ naive and CD45RA-negative memory subsets. Sequencing input: naive CD4+ T cells from PBMCs. Indicated subset: CD45RA+ positively selected. The sequence came from a man between 18 and 35 years old in good health. Some clones in this sample may be carry-over from other donors' samples.

The CDR3 DNA follows: TGTGCCAGCAGCTTTGGACACCGGTACCAAGAGACCCAGTACTTC. Encoded protein: CASSFGHRYQETQYF. V usage is TRBV7-8 and J usage is TRBJ2-5; maybe TRBD1 (5 bases). Germline CDR1 SGHVS, CDR2 FQNEAQ. The V and J ends lost 3 bases and 0 bases respectively, with 11 bases between them. This CDR3 has 15 residues.